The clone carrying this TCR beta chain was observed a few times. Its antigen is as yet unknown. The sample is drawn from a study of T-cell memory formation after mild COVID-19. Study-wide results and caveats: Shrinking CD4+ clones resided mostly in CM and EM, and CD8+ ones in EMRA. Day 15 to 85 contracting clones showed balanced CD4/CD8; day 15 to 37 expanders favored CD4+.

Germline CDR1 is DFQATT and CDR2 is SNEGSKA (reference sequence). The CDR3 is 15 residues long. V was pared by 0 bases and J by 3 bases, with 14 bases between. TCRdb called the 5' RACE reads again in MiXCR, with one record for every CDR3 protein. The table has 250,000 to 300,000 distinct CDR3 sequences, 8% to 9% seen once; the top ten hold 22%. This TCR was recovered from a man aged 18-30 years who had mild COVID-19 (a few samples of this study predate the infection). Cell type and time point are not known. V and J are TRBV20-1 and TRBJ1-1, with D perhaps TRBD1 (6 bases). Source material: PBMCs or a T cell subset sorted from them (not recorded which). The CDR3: CSARDEGGGDTEAFF. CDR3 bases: TGCAGTGCTAGAGATGAGGGGGGCGGGGACACTGAAGCTTTCTTT.